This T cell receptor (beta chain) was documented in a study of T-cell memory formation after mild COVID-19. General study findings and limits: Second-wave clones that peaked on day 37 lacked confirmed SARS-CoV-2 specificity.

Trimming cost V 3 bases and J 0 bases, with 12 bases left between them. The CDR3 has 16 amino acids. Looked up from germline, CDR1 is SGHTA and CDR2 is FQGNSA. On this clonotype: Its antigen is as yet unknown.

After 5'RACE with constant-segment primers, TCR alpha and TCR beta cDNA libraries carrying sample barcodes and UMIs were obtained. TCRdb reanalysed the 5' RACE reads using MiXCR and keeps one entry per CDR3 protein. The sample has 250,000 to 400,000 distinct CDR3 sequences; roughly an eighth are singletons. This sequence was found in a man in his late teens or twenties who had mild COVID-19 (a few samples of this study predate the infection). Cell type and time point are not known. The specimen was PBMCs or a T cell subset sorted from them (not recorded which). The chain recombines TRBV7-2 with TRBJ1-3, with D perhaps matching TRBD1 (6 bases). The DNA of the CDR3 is TGTGCCAGCAGCTTGGGGGGGACAACCTCTGGAAACACCATATATTTT. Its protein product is CASSLGGTTSGNTIYF.